The sequence of this T cell receptor beta chain was determined in a study of PD-1 blockade in mismatch repair-deficient tumors. Study-wide context: Patients had 12 mismatch repair-deficient cancer types, all previously treated and progressing. Findings and limits, study-wide: After pembrolizumab, tumor-resident clones rose rapidly, then generally contracted before radiologic responses.

Mismatch repair deficiency was confirmed in all patients, by PCR or immunohistochemistry. This clone occurred a few times. Antigen unknown. Sequencing was performed with immunoSEQ multiplex PCR; in TCRdb, only in-frame clones are kept and a portion is missing. The sample shows approximately 50,000 clones, 78% of them seen only once. The CDR3 spans 15 residues. V was pared by 2 bases and J by 0 bases, with 4 bases of the junction left unmatched. Germline loops: CDR1 MNHNS, CDR2 SASEGT. This chain links TRBV6-1 with TRBJ2-7; 7 bases fit TRBD1. This receptor was taken from an adult with mismatch repair-deficient cancer. The sequenced sample was peripheral blood, obtained 4 weeks after starting pembrolizumab. CDR3 protein: CASSEQGVYSYEQYF. CDR3 bases: TGTGCCAGCAGTGAACAGGGGGTGTACTCCTACGAGCAGTACTTC.